Here is one T cell receptor beta chain with its context. As originally analysed: Counts of nucleated cells, estimated from reference gene primer amplification, were obtained. Data came from immunoSEQ multiplex PCR; TCRdb stores just in-frame clones and leaves some out. Clone size and the V and J calls come from that table; the DNA yielded D and trimming. The sample comprises 55,000 to 85,000 clones, 73% of which are singletons, and roughly a fifth rests with the top ten. This sample is drawn from a study of blood T cell repertoires in COVID-19. On the study more broadly: COVID-19 samples from acute and convalescent phases originated in the United States, Italy and Spain. From T cells, B-cell-depleted T cells, or PBMCs came the material, which was cDNA or gDNA.

The V segment lost 1 base and the J segment 0 bases; nucleotides outside the gene matches: 22. The CDR3 spans 24 residues. Germline CDR1 is LGHNA and CDR2 is YNFKEQ. V gene TRBV4-2 combines with J gene TRBJ2-6; 9 nucleotides line up with TRBD1. Specimen: peripheral blood. This TCR was sampled from a man in his 60s with acute or convalescent COVID-19. The CDR3 DNA is TGTGCCAGCAGCCAAGTCCCCACTTGGGGACAGGGTCCAAGGACCTACTCTGGGGCCAACGTCCTGACTTTC. Its translation: CASSQVPTWGQGPRTYSGANVLTF.